The clone carrying this T cell receptor (beta chain) was seen at least ten times. The record originates from a study of tumor and adjacent non-tumor tissue in lung cancer. Germline CDR1 SQVTM, CDR2 ANQGSEA. The V gene end was trimmed by 4 bases and the J gene end by 2 bases; junction bases not matched to a gene: 6. The CDR3 is made up of 14 amino acids. RNA was extracted from bulk tissue without any cell sorting. Distant lung tissue was collected more than 3 cm away from the tumor edge. TCRbeta libraries were built with three rounds of nested PCR, modified from ARM-PCR. MiXCR, run by TCRdb on the multiplex PCR reads, gives a single entry per CDR3 protein. The sample lists around 80,000 distinct CDR3 sequences; 76% were seen once.

This clonotype was sampled from a man aged 65-85 years with non-small cell lung cancer. What was sequenced was distant non-tumor lung tissue. The genes are TRBV29-1 and TRBJ2-3, with TRBD2 identical over 7 bases. For the CDR3, the DNA is TGCAGCGTTGTCCCATGGGACTACACAGATACGCAGTATTTT. Protein product: CSVVPWDYTDTQYF.